The rows below give T cell receptor beta chains drawn from one sample of a study of post-analysis software for immune sequencing data. TCRdb itself ran the PCR reads through MiXCR, one entry per CDR3 protein. The sample has approximately 160,000 distinct CDR3 sequences, 25% to 35% seen once. Sequencing used blood. Receptor source: a girl between 5 and 17 years old with multiple sclerosis. Both conserved end residues are part of each CDR3. Fields, in order: CDR3 DNA, CDR3 protein, J gene, D gene, clone size, V gene. D genes are given only for firm matches. Clone size is stated in some rows and not others, as once, few, many or a class when expanded.

CDR3nt: TGTGCCAGCAGCCCACGACAGGCTTTGAACACTGAAGCTTTCTTT
CDR3aa: CASSPRQALNTEAFF
j_gene: TRBJ1-1
d_gene: .
abundance: .
v_gene: TRBV7-9

CDR3nt: TGTGCCAGCTCACCATCACTCTACGAGCAGTACTTC
CDR3aa: CASSPSLYEQYF
j_gene: TRBJ2-7
d_gene: .
abundance: .
v_gene: TRBV18

CDR3nt: TGTGCCAGCAGCTCACTGAGATATGGCTACACCTTC
CDR3aa: CASSSLRYGYTF
j_gene: TRBJ1-2
d_gene: .
abundance: many
v_gene: TRBV9

CDR3nt: TGTGCCAGCAGTTTTCTAGGCGCAGATACGCAGTATTTT
CDR3aa: CASSFLGADTQYF
j_gene: TRBJ2-3
d_gene: .
abundance: many
v_gene: TRBV6-5

CDR3nt: TGTGCCAGCAGCTTTGGACTAGCGGGAGGAGAGACCCAGTACTTC
CDR3aa: CASSFGLAGGETQYF
j_gene: TRBJ2-5
d_gene: TRBD2
abundance: many
v_gene: TRBV5-6

CDR3nt: TGTGCCACCTCCGGGGGAAGCTACACCTTC
CDR3aa: CATSGGSYTF
j_gene: TRBJ1-2
d_gene: .
abundance: .
v_gene: TRBV2

CDR3nt: TGCAGTGCTAGACTCGACAGGGGAAGTGGCTACACCTTC
CDR3aa: CSARLDRGSGYTF
j_gene: TRBJ1-2
d_gene: TRBD1
abundance: few
v_gene: TRBV20-1

CDR3nt: TGCAGTGCCATCCCGCTTGTCATAGCCAAAAACATTCAGTACTTC
CDR3aa: CSAIPLVIAKNIQYF
j_gene: TRBJ2-4
d_gene: .
abundance: many
v_gene: TRBV20-1

CDR3nt: TGTGCCAGCAGTTTAGAAGGACAGGGAAGCTCACCCCTCCACTTT
CDR3aa: CASSLEGQGSSPLHF
j_gene: TRBJ1-6
d_gene: TRBD1
abundance: .
v_gene: TRBV12-3/TRBV12-4

CDR3nt: TGTGCCACCATTACACGCGAGACCCAGTACTTC
CDR3aa: CATITRETQYF
j_gene: TRBJ2-5
d_gene: .
abundance: .
v_gene: TRBV7-9

CDR3nt: TGTGCCAGCAGTTTCTTTGGGCATGAGCCCCAGCATTTT
CDR3aa: CASSFFGHEPQHF
j_gene: TRBJ1-5
d_gene: .
abundance: many
v_gene: TRBV12-3/TRBV12-4

CDR3nt: TGTGCCAGCAGCTTAGCGGGAGCCCCAGATACGCAGTATTTT
CDR3aa: CASSLAGAPDTQYF
j_gene: TRBJ2-3
d_gene: TRBD2
abundance: .
v_gene: TRBV5-5

CDR3nt: TGTGCCAGCAGCATCTCCGGGACAGACAATCAGCCCCAGCATTTT
CDR3aa: CASSISGTDNQPQHF
j_gene: TRBJ1-5
d_gene: TRBD1
abundance: many
v_gene: TRBV7-9

CDR3nt: TGTGCCAGCAGCTTGTCCGGTTGGATTTCCTACGAGCAGTACTTC
CDR3aa: CASSLSGWISYEQYF
j_gene: TRBJ2-7
d_gene: .
abundance: many
v_gene: TRBV5-6